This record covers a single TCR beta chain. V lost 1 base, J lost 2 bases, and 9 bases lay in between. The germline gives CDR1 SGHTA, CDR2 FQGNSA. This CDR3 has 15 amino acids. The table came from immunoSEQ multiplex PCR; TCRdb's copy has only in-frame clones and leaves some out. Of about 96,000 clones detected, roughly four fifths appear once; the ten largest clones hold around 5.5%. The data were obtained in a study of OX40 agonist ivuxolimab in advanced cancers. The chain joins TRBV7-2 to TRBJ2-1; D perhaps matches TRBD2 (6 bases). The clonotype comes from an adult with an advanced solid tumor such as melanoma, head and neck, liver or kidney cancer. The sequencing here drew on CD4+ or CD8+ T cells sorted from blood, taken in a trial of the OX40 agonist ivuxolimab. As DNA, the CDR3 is TGTGCCAGCAGCTTAGTCGGCGGGGCCTACAATGAGCAGTTCTTC. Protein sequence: CASSLVGGAYNEQFF.